Below, 4 T cell receptor beta chains from the same sample are listed, as sequenced in a study of naive and memory T cell subsets. No cognate antigen is known for these TCRs. The beta constant-region primer was an equimolar mix of two oligonucleotides covering TRBC1 and TRBC2. Nested alpha and beta constant-region primers with the SP2 primer drove four PCR rounds on ligated cDNA. TCRdb re-called the UMI-ligation and nested PCR reads with MiXCR, one entry per CDR3 protein. The sample has over 100,000 distinct CDR3 sequences, about 14% seen once. General observations from the study: Naive repertoires, especially CD8, held a few larger clonotypes, possibly memory cells re-expressing CD45RA.

The source material was naive CD8+ T cells from blood. Source of these receptors: a human donor in good health.

This clonotype was recorded at least ten times. The gene calls are TRBV4-3 and TRBJ2-1; 12 nucleotides line up with TRBD2. V dropped 5 bases and J dropped 0; count of bases not matched to a gene: 8. This CDR3 has 18 residues. Germline V gene lookup returns CDR1 LGHNA and CDR2 YSLEER. The CDR3: CASSMTSGGLGSYNEQFF. The CDR3 coding sequence is TGCGCCAGCAGCATGACTAGCGGGGGACTCGGCTCCTACAATGAGCAGTTCTTC.

This clonotype has ten or more counts. This chain connects TRBV5-6 to TRBJ2-5; no clear D gene. The CDR3 is 12 amino acids. V lost 4 bases and J lost 0, with 4 bases in between. Germline lookup yields CDR1 SGHDT and CDR2 YYEEEE. In DNA form, the CDR3 reads TGTGCCAGCAGCGTAGACCAAGAGACCCAGTACTTC. Amino acids: CASSVDQETQYF.

As DNA, the CDR3 is TGTGCCACCAGTGATAAGTCTCGCGGGGATGGCTACACCTTC. It specifies CATSDKSRGDGYTF. The chain links TRBV24-1 to TRBJ1-2; D uncertain. From germline, CDR1 is KGHDR and CDR2 SFDVKD. CDR3 size: 14 residues. Trimming removed 3 bases from V and 6 bases from J, with 13 bases in between.

In its sample, this clonotype was seen many times. The chain recombines TRBV5-1 with TRBJ2-7, with TRBD1 as a possible D gene (5 bases). V lost 6 bases and J lost 0, with 13 bases in between. Germline V CDR1 and CDR2: SGHRS, YFSETQ. The CDR3 runs 14 residues. In DNA form, the CDR3 reads TGCGCCAGCAAGGGGCCACCTAACTCCTACGAGCAGTACTTC. Its protein product is CASKGPPNSYEQYF.